Here is one T cell receptor (beta chain) with its context. This sample was included in a study of blood T cell repertoires in COVID-19. Study information: Collection of acute and convalescent COVID-19 samples took place in the United States, Italy and Spain. The cDNA or gDNA used as material had been derived from T cells, B-cell-depleted T cells, or PBMCs.

Original data processing: The authors estimated nucleated cell counts from reference gene primer amplification. TCRdb's copy holds only in-frame clones and misses some; the assay was immunoSEQ multiplex PCR. That table gives V, J and clone size, and the DNA gave D and trimming. The data hold fewer than 600,000 clones, with approximately 88% observed a single time. Cohort placement rested on clinical history that participants reported themselves. This CDR3 spans 15 amino acids. Germline V gene data show CDR1 as SGHAT and CDR2 as FQNNGV. V was trimmed by 5 bases and J by 2 bases, leaving 13 bases between them.

This TCR derives from a woman aged 35 to 49 who had recovered from COVID-19. The chain combines TRBV11-2 with TRBJ1-5; D uncertain. Material for sequencing was PBMCs or T cells enriched from blood (not recorded which). CDR3 bases: TGTGCCAGCAGCCTCGAGGGTGCGGGCAATCAGCCCCAGCATTTT. It encodes CASSLEGAGNQPQHF.